This T cell receptor beta chain was identified in a study of prognosis after radiotherapy for stage I lung cancer. The CDR3 has 17 amino acids. Germline loops: CDR1 SGHAT, CDR2 FQNNGV. The V gene lost 6 bases and the J gene lost 0 bases, with 18 bases spanning the gap. In its sample, this clonotype is medium-sized (0.01 to 0.1%). What it recognizes is unknown. Points from the study as a whole: Patients with metastases reportedly showed TRBV and TRBJ gene usage that differed from patients without metastases.

From genomic DNA, TCR beta CDR3 was amplified by two-round multiplex PCR. Primers specific to each TRBV and TRBJ gene were used in first-round PCR. TCRdb reprocessed the multiplex PCR reads with MiXCR, giving one entry per CDR3 protein. In the table there are roughly 23,000 distinct CDR3 sequences, 43% of which are singletons. Sample: PBMCs, taken before or after stereotactic body radiation therapy (not recorded which). V gene TRBV11-2 combines with J gene TRBJ1-3; D gene uncertain. The sequence was obtained from a donor over 45 with non-small cell lung cancer. The DNA of the CDR3 is TGTGCCAGCAGACCCCTTTTAACGATGCTCTCTGGAAACACCATATATTTT. It codes for CASRPLLTMLSGNTIYF.